Listed below are T cell receptor beta chains from one sample, sequenced in a study of somatic mutations in cytotoxic T cells in rheumatoid arthritis. Some clones are missing from TCRdb's copy, which holds only in-frame ones; the method was immunoSEQ multiplex PCR. The data contain fewer than 20,000 clones, roughly four fifths of them seen just once; the ten biggest clones take up more than 7%. Sequencing was done on a sample of CD8+ T cells sorted from blood. These receptors were collected from an adult with rheumatoid arthritis. The CDR3 runs from the conserved cysteine through the conserved F or W. Expanded clones are given a class, and other clones once, few, many or no size at all.

v_gene,abundance,j_gene,CDR3aa
TRBV4-1,-,TRBJ2-1,CASSQDWLAGAYGQFF
TRBV4-1,-,TRBJ2-7,CASSQGASSYEQYF
TRBV9,few,TRBJ1-2,CASSPGGTGNYGYTF
TRBV6-6,-,TRBJ1-2,CASSSLGGNGYTF
TRBV11-2,-,TRBJ2-7,CASSLWGLGPPEQYF
TRBV4-1,-,TRBJ2-1,CASSQEGVVQFF
TRBV27,-,TRBJ1-5,CASSSSTGAHNQPQHF
TRBV9,-,TRBJ2-1,CASSVAGLAGYNEQFF
TRBV27,-,TRBJ2-1,CASSLGHYNEQFF
TRBV7-6,-,TRBJ2-5,CASSSGLAGLPSREQYF
TRBV29-1,-,TRBJ1-1,CSVAAGSRNTEAFF
TRBV4-1,-,TRBJ1-5,CASSSGRNSNQPQHF
TRBV11-3,-,TRBJ2-4,CASSLARAKNIQYF
TRBV6-1,-,TRBJ1-3,CASSEVQETFGNTIYF
TRBV7-9,-,TRBJ1-2,CASSLGPGGNYGYTF
TRBV5-6,-,TRBJ2-3,CASSLVGLEGDTQYF
TRBV6-4,-,TRBJ2-3,CASSDRGYEQYF
TRBV5-4,-,TRBJ2-5,CASSLRTTQETQYF
TRBV7-2,once,TRBJ2-7,CASSAGLTYEQYF
TRBV5-4,-,TRBJ2-7,CASSLAGPSSSYEQYF
TRBV6-5,-,TRBJ2-5,CASSYDSQETQYF
TRBV5-1,-,TRBJ2-2,CASSLDHTGELFF
TRBV5-6,-,TRBJ1-1,CASSGGQGPTEAFF
TRBV19,-,TRBJ2-7,CASSTGLAMSYEQYF
TRBV9,once,TRBJ1-2,CASSVRRGEAGAVPEGYTF
TRBV27,-,TRBJ1-5,CASAGQMNQPQHF
TRBV6-1,-,TRBJ2-1,CASSGREPMSSYNEQFF
TRBV9,-,TRBJ2-7,CASSVGPHVSYEQYF